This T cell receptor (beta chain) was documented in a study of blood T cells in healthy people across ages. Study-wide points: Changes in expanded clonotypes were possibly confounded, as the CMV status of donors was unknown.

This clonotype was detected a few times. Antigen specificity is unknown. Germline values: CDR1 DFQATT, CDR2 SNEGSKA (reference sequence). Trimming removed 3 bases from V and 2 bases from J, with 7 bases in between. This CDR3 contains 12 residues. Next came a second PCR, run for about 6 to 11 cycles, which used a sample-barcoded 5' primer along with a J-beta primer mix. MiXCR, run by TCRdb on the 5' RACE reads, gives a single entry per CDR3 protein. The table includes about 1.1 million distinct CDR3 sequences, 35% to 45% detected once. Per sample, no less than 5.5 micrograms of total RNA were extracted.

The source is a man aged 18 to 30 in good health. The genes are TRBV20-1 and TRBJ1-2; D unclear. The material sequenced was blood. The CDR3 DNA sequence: TGCAGTGCTAGTAGCCAGAACTATGGCTACACCTTC. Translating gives CSASSQNYGYTF.